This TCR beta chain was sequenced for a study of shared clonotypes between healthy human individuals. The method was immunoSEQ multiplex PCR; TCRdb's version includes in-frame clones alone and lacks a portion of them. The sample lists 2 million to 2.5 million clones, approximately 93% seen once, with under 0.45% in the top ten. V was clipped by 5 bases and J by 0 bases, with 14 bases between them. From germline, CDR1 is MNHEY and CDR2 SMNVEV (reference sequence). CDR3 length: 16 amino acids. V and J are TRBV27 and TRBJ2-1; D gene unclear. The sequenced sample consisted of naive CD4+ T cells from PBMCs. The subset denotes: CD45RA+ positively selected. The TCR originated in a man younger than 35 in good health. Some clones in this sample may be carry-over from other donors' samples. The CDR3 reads CASSPFSGYSYNEQFF. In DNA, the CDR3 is TGTGCCAGCAGTCCCTTCTCGGGCTACTCCTACAATGAGCAGTTCTTC.